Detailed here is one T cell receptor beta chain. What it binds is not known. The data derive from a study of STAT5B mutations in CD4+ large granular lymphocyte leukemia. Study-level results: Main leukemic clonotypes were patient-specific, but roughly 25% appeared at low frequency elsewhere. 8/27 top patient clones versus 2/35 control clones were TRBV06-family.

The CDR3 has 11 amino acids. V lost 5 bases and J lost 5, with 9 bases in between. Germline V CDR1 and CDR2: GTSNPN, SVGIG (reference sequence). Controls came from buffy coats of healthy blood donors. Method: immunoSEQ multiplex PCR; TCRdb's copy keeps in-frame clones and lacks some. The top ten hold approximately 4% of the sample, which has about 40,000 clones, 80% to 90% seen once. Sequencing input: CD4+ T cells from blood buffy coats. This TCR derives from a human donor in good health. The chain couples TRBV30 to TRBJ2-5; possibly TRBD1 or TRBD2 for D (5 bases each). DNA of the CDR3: TGTGCCTGGGGGACCGGGGAGACCCAGTACTTC. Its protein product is CAWGTGETQYF.